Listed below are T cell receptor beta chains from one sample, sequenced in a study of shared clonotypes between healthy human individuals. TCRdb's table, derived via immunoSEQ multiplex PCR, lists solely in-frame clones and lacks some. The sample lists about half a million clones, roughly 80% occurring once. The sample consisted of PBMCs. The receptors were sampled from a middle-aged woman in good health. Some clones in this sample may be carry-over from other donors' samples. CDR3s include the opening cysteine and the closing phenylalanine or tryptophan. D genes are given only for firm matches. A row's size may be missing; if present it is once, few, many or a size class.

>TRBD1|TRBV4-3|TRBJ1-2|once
CASSQESRDRALYGYTF
TGCGCCAGCAGCCAGGAATCCCGGGACAGGGCTCTATATGGCTACACCTTC
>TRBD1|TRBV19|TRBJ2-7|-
CASSTRQGAIYEQYF
TGTGCCAGTAGTACCCGACAGGGGGCCATATACGAGCAGTACTTC
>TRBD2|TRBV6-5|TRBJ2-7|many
CASSRLAGGSYEQYF
TGTGCCAGCAGTCGACTAGCGGGAGGGTCCTACGAGCAGTACTTC
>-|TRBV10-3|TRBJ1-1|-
CATTQADEAFF
TGTGCCACCACACAGGCCGATGAAGCTTTCTTT
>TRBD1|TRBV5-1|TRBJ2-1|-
CASSLVLRGSPYNEQFF
TGCGCCAGCAGCTTGGTCCTCAGGGGGTCTCCGTACAATGAGCAGTTCTTC
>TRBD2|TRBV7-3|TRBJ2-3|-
CASAGGPTDTQYF
TGTGCCAGCGCGGGAGGGCCAACAGATACGCAGTATTTT
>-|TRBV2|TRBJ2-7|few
CASSEGFTEQYF
TGTGCCAGCAGTGAAGGGTTTACCGAGCAGTACTTC
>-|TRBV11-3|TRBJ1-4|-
CASSLGVKLFF
TGTGCCAGCAGCTTAGGGGTTAAACTGTTTTTT
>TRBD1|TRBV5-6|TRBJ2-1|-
CASSLDRGPHYNEQFF
TGTGCCAGCAGCTTGGATAGGGGGCCTCACTACAATGAGCAGTTCTTC
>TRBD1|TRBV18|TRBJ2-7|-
CASTNPETGVDEQYF
TGTGCCAGCACTAACCCGGAGACAGGGGTAGACGAGCAGTACTTC
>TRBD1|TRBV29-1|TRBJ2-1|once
CSVTRPVDRGRGAVWINEQFF
TGCAGCGTTACCCGACCCGTGGACAGGGGGCGAGGAGCGGTTTGGATCAATGAGCAGTTCTTC
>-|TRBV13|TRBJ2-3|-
CASSRTDTQYF
TGTGCCAGCAGCCGGACAGATACGCAGTATTTT
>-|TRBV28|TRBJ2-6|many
CAVRSGANVLTF
TGTGCCGTCAGGTCTGGGGCCAACGTCCTGACTTTC
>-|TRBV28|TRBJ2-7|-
CASSVSVEQYF
TGTGCCAGCAGTGTTAGCGTCGAGCAGTACTTC
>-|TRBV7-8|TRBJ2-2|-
CASGRGRANTGELFF
TGTGCCAGCGGCCGCGGCAGGGCGAACACCGGGGAGCTGTTTTTT
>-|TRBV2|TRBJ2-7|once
CASSGSSVPSGEQYF
TGTGCCAGCAGTGGGTCTAGCGTACCGTCTGGGGAGCAGTACTTC
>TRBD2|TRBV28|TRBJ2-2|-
CASSSLAANTGELFF
TGTGCCAGCAGTTCCCTAGCGGCAAACACCGGGGAGCTGTTTTTT
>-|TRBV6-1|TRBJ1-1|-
CASSLNQGSKAFF
TGTGCCAGCAGCCTAAACCAGGGGTCCAAAGCTTTCTTT
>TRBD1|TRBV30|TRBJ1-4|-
CAWSSQGATNEKLFF
TGTGCCTGGAGTTCACAGGGGGCGACTAATGAAAAACTGTTTTTT
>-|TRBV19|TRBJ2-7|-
CASSITHPYEQYF
TGTGCCAGTAGTATTACACATCCCTACGAGCAGTACTTC
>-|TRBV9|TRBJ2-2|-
CASSVAGYPNTGELFF
TGTGCCAGCAGCGTAGCCGGTTACCCGAACACCGGGGAGCTGTTTTTT
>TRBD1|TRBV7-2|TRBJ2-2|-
CASSPRTGGPGELFF
TGTGCCAGCAGCCCCCGGACAGGGGGCCCCGGGGAGCTGTTTTTT
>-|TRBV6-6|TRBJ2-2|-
CASSYSKTSYTGELFF
TGTGCCAGCAGTTACTCGAAAACTAGCTACACCGGGGAGCTGTTTTTT
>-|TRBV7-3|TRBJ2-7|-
CASSPRAGSYEQYF
TGTGCCAGCAGCCCCCGGGCAGGGTCCTACGAGCAGTACTTC
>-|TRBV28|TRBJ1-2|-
CASSSKAGTGYGYTF
TGTGCCAGCAGTTCCAAGGCGGGCACTGGGTATGGCTACACCTTC
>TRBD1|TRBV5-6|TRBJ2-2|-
CASSPTGTGGLDGELFF
TGTGCCAGCAGCCCTACCGGGACAGGGGGTCTCGACGGGGAGCTGTTTTTT
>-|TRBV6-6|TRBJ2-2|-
CATRRGPSGELFF
TGTGCCACCAGGAGAGGGCCTTCCGGGGAGCTGTTTTTT
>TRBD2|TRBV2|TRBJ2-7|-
CASSGGSGRAREQYF
TGTGCCAGCAGTGGGGGGAGCGGGAGGGCCAGAGAGCAGTACTTC
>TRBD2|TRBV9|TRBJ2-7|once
CASSADGTSGDEQYF
TGTGCCAGCAGCGCGGACGGGACTAGCGGAGACGAGCAGTACTTC
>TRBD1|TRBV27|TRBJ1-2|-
CASSPDRGSGGYTF
TGTGCCAGCAGTCCCGACAGGGGTTCAGGTGGCTACACCTTC
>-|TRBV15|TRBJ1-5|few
CATSRVGSNQPQHF
TGTGCCACCAGCAGAGTTGGCAGCAATCAGCCCCAGCATTTT
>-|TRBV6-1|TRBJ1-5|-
CSTGFQPQHF
TGTTCCACAGGGTTTCAGCCCCAGCATTTT
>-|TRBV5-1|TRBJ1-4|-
CASSFQGANEKLFF
TGCGCCAGCTCATTCCAGGGAGCTAATGAAAAACTGTTTTTT
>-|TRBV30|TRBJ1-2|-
CAWSVLSLGYTF
TGTGCCTGGAGTGTATTGTCTTTAGGCTACACCTTC
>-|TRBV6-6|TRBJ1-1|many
CASSYSISTEAFF
TGTGCCAGCAGTTACTCGATAAGCACTGAAGCTTTCTTT
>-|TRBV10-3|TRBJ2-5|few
CAISEPQASRETQYF
TGTGCCATCAGTGAACCCCAAGCGAGCAGGGAGACCCAGTACTTC
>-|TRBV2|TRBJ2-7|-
CASSDRLEGIGEQYF
TGTGCCAGCAGTGACAGGCTAGAGGGGATTGGAGAGCAGTACTTC
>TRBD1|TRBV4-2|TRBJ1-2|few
CASSLWGTGDSYGYTF
TGTGCCAGCAGCCTATGGGGGACAGGGGATTCCTATGGCTACACCTTC
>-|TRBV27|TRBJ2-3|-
CASWGSSGLQYF
TGTGCCAGCTGGGGATCTAGTGGTTTGCAGTATTTT
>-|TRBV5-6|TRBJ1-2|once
CASSPGWGGRRRGYTF
TGTGCCAGCAGCCCTGGATGGGGGGGGCGCAGACGTGGCTACACCTTC
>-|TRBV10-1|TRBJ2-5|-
CASSEPILANQETQYF
TGCGCCAGCAGTGAGCCGATCCTGGCGAACCAAGAGACCCAGTACTTC
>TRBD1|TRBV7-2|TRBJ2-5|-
CASSRRTGSQETQYF
TGTGCCAGCAGCCGTCGGACAGGAAGCCAAGAGACCCAGTACTTC
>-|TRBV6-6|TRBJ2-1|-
CASSSRQGGANEQFF
TGTGCCAGCAGCTCCCGACAGGGAGGGGCCAATGAGCAGTTCTTC
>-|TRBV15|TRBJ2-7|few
CATSRDQGGPYEQYF
TGTGCCACCAGCAGAGATCAGGGTGGGCCCTACGAGCAGTACTTC
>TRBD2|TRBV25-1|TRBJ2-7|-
CASSGFGGGSSYEQYF
TGTGCCAGCAGTGGGTTTGGCGGGGGGAGCTCCTACGAGCAGTACTTC
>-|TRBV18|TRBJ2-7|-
CASSSLEEQYF
TGTGCCAGCTCATCCCTGGAGGAGCAGTACTTC
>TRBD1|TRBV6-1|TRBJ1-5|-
CASSGGRGPNQPQHF
TGTGCCAGCAGTGGTGGCAGGGGGCCCAATCAGCCCCAGCATTTT
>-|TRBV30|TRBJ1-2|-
CAWSGGWSDGYTF
TGTGCCTGGAGCGGGGGGTGGTCGGATGGCTACACCTTC
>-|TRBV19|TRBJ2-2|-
CASSPWASSGELFF
TGTGCCAGTAGCCCGTGGGCCTCAAGCGGGGAGCTGTTTTTT
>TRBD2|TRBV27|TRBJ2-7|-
CASSVRGLGKQYF
TGTGCCAGCAGCGTCCGGGGACTAGGGAAGCAGTACTTC
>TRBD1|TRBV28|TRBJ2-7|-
CASSPQTGWREQYF
TGTGCCAGCAGTCCTCAGACAGGGTGGAGAGAGCAGTACTTC
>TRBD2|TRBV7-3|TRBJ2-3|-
CASSLVAGGTTDTQYF
TGTGCCAGCAGCTTAGTAGCGGGAGGTACCACAGATACGCAGTATTTT
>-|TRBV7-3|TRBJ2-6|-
CASSRDNSGANVLTF
TGTGCCAGCAGCCGCGACAACTCTGGGGCCAACGTCCTGACTTTC
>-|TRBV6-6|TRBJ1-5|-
CASRFVSESNQPQHF
TGTGCCAGCAGGTTCGTATCGGAAAGCAATCAGCCCCAGCATTTT
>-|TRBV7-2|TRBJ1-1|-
CASSLVTNTEAFF
TGTGCCAGCAGCTTAGTCACCAACACTGAAGCTTTCTTT
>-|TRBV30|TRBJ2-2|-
CAWTPRLGQTGELFF
TGTGCCTGGACCCCTCGTCTAGGGCAAACCGGGGAGCTGTTTTTT
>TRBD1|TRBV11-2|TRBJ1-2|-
CASSLDRWQGADYGYTF
TGTGCCAGCAGCTTAGACCGTTGGCAGGGGGCGGACTATGGCTACACCTTC
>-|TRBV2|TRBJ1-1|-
CASSPEHSEAFF
TGTGCCAGCAGCCCGGAACACTCTGAAGCTTTCTTT
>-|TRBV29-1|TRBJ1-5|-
CSVQGHGNQPQHF
TGCAGTGTTCAAGGTCATGGCAATCAGCCCCAGCATTTT
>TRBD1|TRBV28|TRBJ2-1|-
CASSLGQVGNEQFF
TGTGCCAGCAGCCTAGGACAGGTCGGTAATGAGCAGTTCTTC